What follows are 2 T cell receptor beta chains derived from one specimen sequenced in a study of blood T cell repertoires in COVID-19. The data were produced by immunoSEQ multiplex PCR, yet TCRdb's version contains in-frame clones alone and is incomplete. The sample has about 100,000 clones, roughly 80% seen once. The sequencing input was peripheral blood. These TCRs come from a man in his 60s with acute or convalescent COVID-19.

The gene calls are TRBV9 and TRBJ1-3; TRBD1 matches 10 bases. The CDR3 extends over 16 amino acids. V gave up 4 bases and J gave up 3 bases; unmatched junction bases: 7. Per germline, CDR1 SGDLS and CDR2 YYNGEE. The CDR3 nucleotides are TGTGCCAGCAGCCTGGGACAGGGGTTTTTTGGAAACACCATATATTTT. This encodes CASSLGQGFFGNTIYF.

The rearrangement links TRBV7-2 to TRBJ2-5; a possible D gene is TRBD2 (6 bases). CDR1 and CDR2 from the germline V gene are SGHTA and FQGNSA. The ends were cut back, 5 bases at V and 7 bases at J, with 17 bases in the middle. There are 14 residues in the CDR3. CDR3 DNA sequence: TGTGCCAGCAGCCCCCCCGGCGTCGGGGGGACCCAGTACTTC. Translation gives CASSPPGVGGTQYF.